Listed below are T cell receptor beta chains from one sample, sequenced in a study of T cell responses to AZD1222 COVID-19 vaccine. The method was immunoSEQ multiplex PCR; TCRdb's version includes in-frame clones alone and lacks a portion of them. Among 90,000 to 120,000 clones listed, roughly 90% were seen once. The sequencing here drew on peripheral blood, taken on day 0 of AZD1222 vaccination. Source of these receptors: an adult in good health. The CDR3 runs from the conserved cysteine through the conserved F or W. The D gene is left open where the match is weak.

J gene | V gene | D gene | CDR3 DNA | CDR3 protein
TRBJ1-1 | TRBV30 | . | TGTGCCTGGAGTGGTGACATGGGACTTGACACTGAAGCTTTCTTT | CAWSGDMGLDTEAFF
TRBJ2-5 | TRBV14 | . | TGTGCCAGCAGCCACGGGGAGACCCAGTACTTC | CASSHGETQYF
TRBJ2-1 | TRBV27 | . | TGTGCCAGCAGTCCGCGGGGCTTAAAGTATGAGCAGTTCTTC | CASSPRGLKYEQFF
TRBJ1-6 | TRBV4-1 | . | TGCGCCAGCAGTGGCTCGGCTCGGGCAAATTCACCCCTCCACTTT | CASSGSARANSPLHF
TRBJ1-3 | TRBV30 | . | TGTGCCTGGAGTGTCGCAGGGGCAGTACACACCATATATTTT | CAWSVAGAVHTIYF
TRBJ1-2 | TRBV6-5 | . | TGTGCCAGCAGACCGGGGCCTAGGGGTGGCTATGGCTACACCTTC | CASRPGPRGGYGYTF
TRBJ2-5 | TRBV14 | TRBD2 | TGTGCCAGCAGCCACGGACTAGCGGGGGGGCCGGAGACCCAGTACTTC | CASSHGLAGGPETQYF
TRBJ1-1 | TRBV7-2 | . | TGTGCCAGCAGCTTGAGGGGAGGGGCAAGAATAAACACTGAAGCTTTCTTT | CASSLRGGARINTEAFF
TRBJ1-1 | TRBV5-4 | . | TGTGCCAGCAGCTTGTCTCTGGGGTTGAACACTGAAGCTTTCTTT | CASSLSLGLNTEAFF
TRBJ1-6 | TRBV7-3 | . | TGTGCCAGCAGCTTAGAGAGCTCCTATAATTCACCCCTCCACTTT | CASSLESSYNSPLHF
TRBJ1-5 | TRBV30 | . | TGTGCCTGGAGTGTATTAGAGCGCGGGCCCCAGCATTTT | CAWSVLERGPQHF
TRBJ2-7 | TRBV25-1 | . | TGTGCCAGCAGTGAATCCCCCGGGCTCAGCTCCTACGAGCAGTACTTC | CASSESPGLSSYEQYF
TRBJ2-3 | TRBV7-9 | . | TGTGCCAGCAGCATGACAGTGACGGATACGCAGTATTTT | CASSMTVTDTQYF